This T cell receptor beta chain originates from a study of CD8 T cells in ankylosing spondylitis. Study results and caveats: CD8+ cells made up the disease-linked clones, which were relatively rare in peripheral blood.

Each TCR beta library was made by quantitative 5'-RACE that incorporated molecular barcodes. TCRdb independently ran MiXCR on the 5' RACE reads; one entry per CDR3 protein. The table lists almost 250,000 distinct CDR3 sequences, about 30% of them singletons. CDR1 is SEHNR and CDR2 is FQNEAQ in the germline V gene (reference sequence). This CDR3 is built from 14 residues. Trimming stripped 4 bases from V and 1 base from J, with 11 bases between. Notes on this clonotype: Antigen: not known.

This clonotype originated in a male donor with ankylosing spondylitis or in good health (not recorded which). The sample comprised blood, either unsorted or a sorted T cell fraction (not recorded which). The V and J genes are TRBV7-9 and TRBJ2-7; unclear D gene. CDR3 region: CASSSATLSYEQYF. The CDR3 coding sequence is TGTGCCAGCAGCTCCGCGACACTGTCCTACGAGCAGTACTTC.